This T cell receptor (beta chain) derives from a study of human T cells and chemical hapten exposure. Study in general: It was small differences in pooled library volume that mainly caused per-sample TCR yields to vary.

Overall study findings and caveats: After DPC sensitization, TCRs above 1 in 1000 frequency showed no change.

A word on this clonotype: Its target is unknown.

Individual cDNA molecules received unique molecular identifiers in the library. TCRdb analysed the RACE reads with MiXCR anew, one entry per CDR3 protein. The table records some 81,000 distinct CDR3 sequences, around 10% of them present only once. Stated time point: patch test 2, 6 weeks after DPC sensitization. Documented treatment: therapeutic diphenylcyclopropenone sensitization with weekly scalp DPC. CDR3 length equals 15 residues. V was pared by 0 bases and J by 0 bases, with 3 bases between. Looked up from germline, CDR1 is SGHTA and CDR2 is FQGNSA. The sample in question was whole blood, obtained in connection with sensitization to the hapten diphenylcyclopropenone (DPC). The source is a man aged 18 to 29 with alopecia areata. Some clones in this sample may be carry-over from other donors' samples. The chain is built from TRBV7-2 and TRBJ2-6; D unresolved. In DNA, the CDR3 is TGTGCCAGCAGCTTAGCATTCTCTGGGGCCAACGTCCTGACTTTC. Translated, it gives CASSLAFSGANVLTF.